One sample yielded the 4 T cell receptor beta chains listed below, sequenced in a study of T cell clonotyping in hematopoietic cell transplantation. Produced via immunoSEQ multiplex PCR; TCRdb's table is partial and in-frame only. Here the sample spans 35,000 to 45,000 clones, 94% being singletons. The sequenced sample consisted of peripheral blood mononuclear cells. The source of these receptors is a woman aged 50 to 60 in good health. Some clones in this sample may be carry-over from other donors' samples.

The chain has TRBV6-5 and TRBJ1-5; D ambiguous. This CDR3 is 15 amino acids long. Germline V gene lookup returns CDR1 MNHEY and CDR2 SVGAGI. V lost 6 bases and J 3 bases, leaving 15 bases between the germline ends. The CDR3 loop is CASSRITGVNQPQHF. The CDR3 coding sequence is TGTGCCAGCAGCCGAATCACGGGAGTCAATCAGCCCCAGCATTTT.

V usage is TRBV4-3 and J usage is TRBJ2-7, with a weak D call TRBD1 (6 bases). Per the germline V gene, CDR1 is LGHNA and CDR2 is YSLEER. The CDR3 covers 15 residues. The V gene lost 0 bases and the J gene lost 6 bases, with 15 bases spanning the gap. The chain's CDR3 is CASSQDWAQGSEQYF. In DNA, the CDR3 is TGCGCCAGCAGCCAAGACTGGGCGCAGGGGTCCGAGCAGTACTTC.

The chain employs TRBV19 and TRBJ2-1; D might be TRBD1 or TRBD2, each matching 5 bases. The CDR3 is 12 residues long. Trimming pared 3 bases from V and 7 bases from J, leaving 7 bases between. Germline lookup yields CDR1 LNHDA and CDR2 SQIVND (reference sequence). The CDR3 loop is CASSIGANEQFF. The CDR3 DNA sequence: TGTGCCAGTAGTATCGGGGCAAATGAGCAGTTCTTC. The complete variable domain, with remaining parts taken from reference TRBV19 and TRBJ2-1, reads DGGITQSPKYLFRKEGQNVTLSCEQNLNHDAMYWYRQDPGQGLRLIYYSQIVNDFQKGDIAEGYSVSREKKESFPLTVTSAQKNPTAFYLCASSIGANEQFFGPGTRLTVL.

This chain connects TRBV19 to TRBJ1-1; D is unresolved. The ends were cut back, 11 bases at V and 8 bases at J, with 18 bases in the middle. The CDR3 has 12 amino acids. From germline, CDR1 is LNHDA and CDR2 SQIVND (reference sequence). CDR3: CASDPGDAEAFF. In DNA, the CDR3 is TGTGCCTCCGATCCCGGGGATGCGGAAGCTTTCTTT.